Shown below are 18 T cell receptor beta chains from a single sample sequenced in a study of blood T cell repertoires in COVID-19. Assay used: immunoSEQ multiplex PCR; TCRdb lists only in-frame clones, some missing. The sample carries approximately 92,000 clones, roughly 84% recorded once. Input material: peripheral blood. The receptor source for this set is a man aged 65-85 years with active or convalescent COVID-19.

The chain joins TRBV27 to TRBJ1-6; 7 bases agree with TRBD1. The CDR3 has 17 amino acids. Germline CDR1 is MNHEY and CDR2 is SMNVEV (reference sequence). With 5 bases clipped from V and 0 bases from J, the junction kept 7 bases outside the gene matches. This chain's CDR3 is CASSPGQRNSYNSPLHF. For the CDR3, the DNA is TGTGCCAGCAGTCCGGGACAGAGGAACTCCTATAATTCACCCCTCCACTTT.

The gene calls are TRBV3-1 (or the pseudogene TRBV3-2) and TRBJ1-1; D is unclear. V was shortened by 1 base and J by 1 base, with 7 bases between the two germline ends. The CDR3 extends over 14 amino acids. Germline CDR1 LGHDT, CDR2 YNNKEL (reference sequence). CDR3 DNA sequence: TGTGCCAGCAGCCAAGTTGGAGAGAACACTGAAGCTTTCTTT. Its protein product is CASSQVGENTEAFF.

V usage is TRBV7-2 and J usage is TRBJ2-7; D not certain. Germline-derived CDR1 and CDR2 are SGHTA and FQGNSA. CDR3 length: 14 amino acids. V lost 5 bases and J 2 bases, leaving 13 bases between the germline ends. The CDR3 loop reads CASSRSHGTYEQYF. In DNA, the CDR3 is TGTGCCAGCAGCAGATCCCACGGTACCTACGAGCAGTACTTC. Full variable domain (remainder filled in from reference TRBV7-2 and TRBJ2-7): GAGVSQSPSNKVTEKGKDVELRCDPISGHTALYWYRQSLGQGLEFLIYFQGNSAPDKSGLPSDRFSAERTGGSVSTLTIQRTQQEDSAVYLCASSRSHGTYEQYFGPGTRLTVT.

The chain carries TRBV18 and TRBJ1-2; 9 positions match TRBD1. CDR1 and CDR2 (germline): KGHSH, LQKENI. The ends lost 3 bases at V and 8 bases at J; junction bases unmatched: 7. CDR3 length: 14 residues. The CDR3: CASSPPGTGRGYTF. DNA for the CDR3: TGTGCCAGCTCACCCCCCGGGACAGGGAGAGGCTACACCTTC.

The chain carries TRBV2 and TRBJ1-2, with 7 nucleotides matching TRBD1. CDR3 length: 14 residues. Trimming removed 8 bases from V and 0 bases from J; junction bases left unmatched: 6. Germline V gene lookup returns CDR1 SNHLY and CDR2 FYNNEI. CDR3 nucleotide sequence: TGTGCCAGCCGGGACAGAACCACTAACTATGGCTACACCTTC. It specifies CASRDRTTNYGYTF.

This clone came up once. The J gene is TRBJ2-3, the V gene TRBV5-8, with D unresolved. Germline loops: CDR1 SGHTS, CDR2 YDEGEE. V was clipped by 2 bases and J by 8 bases, with 18 bases between them. CDR3 length: 15 amino acids. The CDR3 reads CASSFPAQGPGTQYF. In nucleotides, the CDR3 is TGTGCCAGCAGCTTCCCTGCCCAAGGTCCGGGTACGCAGTATTTT.

V usage is TRBV2 and J usage is TRBJ2-7; 7 bases align to TRBD1. The length of the CDR3 is 15 residues. J was trimmed by 4 bases and V by 8 bases; bases with no gene match: 14. The germline CDR1 and CDR2 sequences are SNHLY and FYNNEI. In DNA form, the CDR3 reads TGTGCCAGCTACAGAATGACACAGGGGACGTACGAGCAGTACTTC. It encodes CASYRMTQGTYEQYF.

CDR3 in DNA: TGTGCCAGCACTCCAGGAGACAGGGGTGGAACTAATGAAAAACTGTTTTTT. Its translation: CASTPGDRGGTNEKLFF. This sequence joins TRBV9 and TRBJ1-4, with TRBD1 matching 8 bases. J gave up 1 base and V 6 bases, and 11 bases lay outside the gene matches. The CDR3 has 17 residues. Germline values: CDR1 SGDLS, CDR2 YYNGEE. Combining the CDR3 with reference TRBV9 and TRBJ1-4 gives the whole variable domain DSGVTQTPKHLITATGQRVTLRCSPRSGDLSVYWYQQSLDQGLQFLIQYYNGEERAKGNILERFSAQQFPDLHSELNLSSLELGDSALYFCASTPGDRGGTNEKLFFGSGTQLSVL.

This sequence joins TRBV5-6 and TRBJ1-2, with 8 bases that match TRBD1. CDR3 length: 14 amino acids. V lost 0 bases and J lost 4; bases outside the gene matches: 2. Germline-derived CDR1 and CDR2 are SGHDT and YYEEEE. The CDR3 bases are TGTGCCAGCAGCTTGGTTGGGACAGGCTATGGCTACACCTTC. It specifies CASSLVGTGYGYTF.

The chain combines TRBV6-5 with TRBJ1-1, with 8 bases that match TRBD1. J was trimmed by 4 bases and V by 6 bases; bases with no gene match: 7. Germline V gene sequence: CDR1 MNHEY, CDR2 SVGAGI. The CDR3 spans 14 residues. The CDR3 is CASSGQGGATEAFF. The CDR3 nucleotides are TGTGCCAGCAGCGGACAGGGAGGTGCCACTGAAGCTTTCTTT.

The CDR3 loop reads CASSTRTGSVNEQFF. CDR3 DNA: TGTGCCAGCAGCACCCGGACAGGGTCGGTCAATGAGCAGTTCTTC. This chain links TRBV3-1 (or the pseudogene TRBV3-2) with TRBJ2-1; 8 bases line up with TRBD1. The CDR3 totals 15 residues. Germline CDR1 reads LGHDT; CDR2 reads YNNKEL (reference sequence). Trimming at V came to 5 bases and at J to 6 bases, leaving 9 bases not matched to a gene.

This chain joins TRBV5-8 and TRBJ2-7; D is unclear. V lost 0 bases and J 0 bases, leaving 10 bases between the germline ends. CDR3 length: 15 amino acids. From germline, CDR1 is SGHTS and CDR2 YDEGEE. The CDR3 region has the DNA TGTGCCAGCAGCTTGGGAACAGATAGCTCCTACGAGCAGTACTTC. Translating gives CASSLGTDSSYEQYF.

CDR3 bases: TGTGCAACGGGGCCAGGGGTTAACTATGGCTACACCTTC. Translated: CATGPGVNYGYTF. This chain connects TRBV27 to TRBJ1-2, with D maybe TRBD1 (6 bases). CDR1 and CDR2 from the germline V gene are MNHEY and SMNVEV (reference sequence). CDR3 length equals 13 residues.

The chain has TRBV10-3 and TRBJ2-5; 7 bases are a match to TRBD1. Trimming took 0 bases from V and 5 from J; bases not matched to a gene: 3. The germline V gene encodes CDR1 ENHRY and CDR2 SYGVKD. This CDR3 is built from 14 residues. The CDR3 is CAISESGGRETQYF. In DNA, the CDR3 is TGTGCCATCAGTGAGTCAGGGGGCAGGGAGACCCAGTACTTC.

The genes are TRBV18 and TRBJ2-2, with 9 bases lining up with TRBD1. This CDR3 is built from 16 residues. The V gene's germline CDR1 is KGHSH and CDR2 LQKENI. V was pared by 4 bases and J by 4 bases, with 7 bases of the junction left unmatched. CDR3 in DNA: TGTGCCAGCTCACGGTCGGGACAGGGTCGCACCGGGGAGCTGTTTTTT. Its protein is CASSRSGQGRTGELFF.

The CDR3 sequence is CASAWGGGYTDTQYF. Here the CDR3 DNA reads TGTGCCAGCGCCTGGGGGGGCGGCTACACAGATACGCAGTATTTT. The gene calls are TRBV19 and TRBJ2-3, with a possible D match to TRBD2 (7 bases). Trimming shortened V by 9 bases and J by 2 bases, and 18 bases separated the two germline ends. CDR3 size: 15 residues. Germline CDR1 and CDR2: LNHDA and SQIVND (reference sequence).

The chain carries TRBV14 and TRBJ1-2; 7 nucleotides line up with TRBD1. Germline-derived CDR1 and CDR2 are SGHDN and FVKESK. The CDR3 is made up of 13 amino acids. With V trimmed by 4 bases and J by 3 bases, 2 bases remained unmatched. Here the CDR3 DNA reads TGTGCCAGCAGCCCGGGGACAGACTATGGCTACACCTTC. The encoded protein is CASSPGTDYGYTF. Using reference TRBV14 and TRBJ1-2 for the parts outside the CDR3, the full variable domain is EAGVTQFPSHSVIEKGQTVTLRCDPISGHDNLYWYRRVMGKEIKFLLHFVKESKQDESGMPNNRFLAERTGGTYSTLKVQPAELEDSGVYFCASSPGTDYGYTFGSGTRLTVV.

The chain carries TRBV30 and TRBJ1-1; D remains unclear. V dropped 4 bases and J dropped 2 bases, with 8 bases sitting between them. Germline CDR1 reads GTSNPN; CDR2 reads SVGIG (reference sequence). CDR3 length equals 12 residues. The CDR3 protein is CAWNAVNTEAFF. Here the CDR3 DNA reads TGTGCCTGGAATGCAGTTAACACTGAAGCTTTCTTT.